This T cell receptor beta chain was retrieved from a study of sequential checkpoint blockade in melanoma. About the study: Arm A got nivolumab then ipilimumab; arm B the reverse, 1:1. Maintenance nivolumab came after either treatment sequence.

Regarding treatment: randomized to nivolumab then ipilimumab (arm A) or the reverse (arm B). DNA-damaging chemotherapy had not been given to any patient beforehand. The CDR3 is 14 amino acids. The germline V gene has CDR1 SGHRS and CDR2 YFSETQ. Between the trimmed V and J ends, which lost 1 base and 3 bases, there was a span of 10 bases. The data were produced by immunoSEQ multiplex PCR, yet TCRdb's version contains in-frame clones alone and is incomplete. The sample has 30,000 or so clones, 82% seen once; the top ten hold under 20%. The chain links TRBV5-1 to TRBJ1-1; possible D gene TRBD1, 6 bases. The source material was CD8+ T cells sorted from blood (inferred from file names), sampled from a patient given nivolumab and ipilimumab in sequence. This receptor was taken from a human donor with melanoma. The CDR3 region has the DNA TGCGCCAGCAGCTTGCGCCACAGGGACACTGAAGCTTTCTTT. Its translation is CASSLRHRDTEAFF.